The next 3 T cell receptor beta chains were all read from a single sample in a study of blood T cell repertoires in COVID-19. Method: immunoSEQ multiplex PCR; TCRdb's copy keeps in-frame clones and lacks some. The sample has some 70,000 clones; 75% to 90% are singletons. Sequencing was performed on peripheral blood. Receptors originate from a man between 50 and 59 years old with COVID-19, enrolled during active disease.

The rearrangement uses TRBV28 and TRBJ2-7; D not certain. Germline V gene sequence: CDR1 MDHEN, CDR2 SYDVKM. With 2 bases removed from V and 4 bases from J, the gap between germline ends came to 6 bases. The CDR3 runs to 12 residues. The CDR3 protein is CASSLRVYEQYF. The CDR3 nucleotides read TGTGCCAGCAGTTTACGCGTATACGAGCAGTACTTC.

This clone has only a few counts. The CDR3 bases are TGCGCCAGCAGTCCCCTAGCGGGCTCCAACACCGGGGAGCTGTTTTTT. Protein sequence: CASSPLAGSNTGELFF. The chain combines TRBV5-1 with TRBJ2-2, with 8 bases that match TRBD2. Germline CDR1 SGHRS, CDR2 YFSETQ. V dropped 5 bases and J dropped 2; count of bases not matched to a gene: 8. The CDR3 is made up of 16 amino acids. Looking up the rest from reference TRBV5-1 and TRBJ2-2 gives the full variable domain: KAGVTQTPRYLIKTRGQQVTLSCSPISGHRSVSWYQQTPGQGLQFLFEYFSETQRNKGNFPGRFSGRQFSNSRSEMNVSTLELGDSALYLCASSPLAGSNTGELFFGEGSRLTVL.

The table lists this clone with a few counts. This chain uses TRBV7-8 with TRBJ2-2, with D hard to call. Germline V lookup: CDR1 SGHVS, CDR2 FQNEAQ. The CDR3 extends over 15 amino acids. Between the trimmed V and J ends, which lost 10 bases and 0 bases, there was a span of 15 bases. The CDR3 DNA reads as TGTGCCATCAGGCGGAGCTTACCGAACACCGGGGAGCTGTTTTTT. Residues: CAIRRSLPNTGELFF.